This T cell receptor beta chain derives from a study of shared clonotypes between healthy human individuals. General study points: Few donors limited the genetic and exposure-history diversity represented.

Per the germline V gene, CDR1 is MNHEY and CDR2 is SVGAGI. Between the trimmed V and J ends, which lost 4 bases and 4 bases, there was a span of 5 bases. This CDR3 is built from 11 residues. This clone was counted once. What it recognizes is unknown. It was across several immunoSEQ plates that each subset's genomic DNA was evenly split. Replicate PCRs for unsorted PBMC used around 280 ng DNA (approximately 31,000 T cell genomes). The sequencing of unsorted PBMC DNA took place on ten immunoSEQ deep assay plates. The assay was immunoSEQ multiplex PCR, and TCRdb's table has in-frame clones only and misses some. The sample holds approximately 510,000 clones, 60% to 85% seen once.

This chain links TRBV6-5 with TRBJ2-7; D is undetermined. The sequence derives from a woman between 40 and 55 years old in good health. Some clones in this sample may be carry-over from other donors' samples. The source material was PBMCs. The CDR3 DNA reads TGTGCCAGCAGTTTTCAATACGAGCAGTACTTC. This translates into CASSFQYEQYF.